A single sample gave rise to the 8 T cell receptor beta chains below, sequenced in a study of CD8 T cells in ankylosing spondylitis (dated by TCRdb to 2017 to 2019). Library preparation employed 5' RACE. The run used an Illumina HiSeq 2500. TCRdb trimmed the raw reads at Q25, called clones with MiXCR and kept productive beta chains. Each CDR3 protein gets just one entry, which takes the most common genes and DNA from the rows behind it. This sample lists around 340,000 distinct CDR3 sequences; roughly 20% were detected once. Around 14% of the sample belongs to the ten largest clones. The material sequenced was blood, either unsorted or a sorted T cell fraction (not recorded which). The receptors were gathered from a male donor with ankylosing spondylitis or in good health (not recorded which).

V and J are TRBV7-9 and TRBJ1-1; 10 nucleotides agree with TRBD1. Germline V gene lookup returns CDR1 SEHNR and CDR2 FQNEAQ (reference sequence). The CDR3 consists of 15 residues. With V trimmed by 5 bases and J by 4 bases, 7 bases remained unmatched. Here the CDR3 reads CASSIRDRGVTEAFF. CDR3 coding DNA: TGTGCCAGCAGCATAAGGGACAGGGGAGTCACTGAAGCTTTCTTT. The entire variable domain, with the rest obtained from reference TRBV7-9 and TRBJ1-1, is as follows: DTGVSQNPRHKITKRGQNVTFRCDPISEHNRLYWYRQTLGQGPEFLTYFQNEAQLEKSRLLSDRFSAERPKGSFSTLEIQRTEQGDSAMYLCASSIRDRGVTEAFFGQGTRLTVV.

This clonotype occurred a few times. This chain joins TRBV27 and TRBJ1-2, with TRBD1 identical over 8 bases. The CDR3 is made up of 16 amino acids. V lost 4 bases, J lost 3 bases, and 10 bases stayed unmatched. Per the germline V gene, CDR1 is MNHEY and CDR2 is SMNVEV (reference sequence). The CDR3 protein is CASSSYRDRMDYGYTF. For the CDR3, the DNA is TGTGCCAGCAGTTCGTACCGGGACAGGATGGACTATGGCTACACCTTC.

This clonotype has only a few counts. J is TRBJ2-1 and V is TRBV4-1; 11 bases line up with TRBD2. Per germline, CDR1 MGHRA and CDR2 YSYEKL. The CDR3 totals 14 residues. Unmatched junction bases numbered 2, after V lost 2 bases and J lost 8 bases. The CDR3 sequence: CASSQQTSGDEQFF. The CDR3, as DNA: TGCGCCAGCAGCCAACAGACTAGCGGGGATGAGCAGTTCTTC.

This clonotype has a handful of counts. The chain links TRBV20-1 to TRBJ1-2; D is undetermined. Germline loops: CDR1 DFQATT, CDR2 SNEGSKA (reference sequence). The CDR3 has 13 residues. Trimming removed 0 bases at V and 6 bases at J, with 11 bases between. The CDR3 DNA follows: TGCAGTGCTAGAGATTTTCAGTGGGATGGCTACACCTTC. Amino acids: CSARDFQWDGYTF.

This clonotype appeared many times. The chain joins TRBV20-1 to TRBJ1-1; D is uncertain. This CDR3 comprises 16 residues. Germline CDR1 reads DFQATT; CDR2 reads SNEGSKA (reference sequence). The V gene lost 0 bases and the J gene lost 2 bases, with 16 bases spanning the gap. The CDR3 sequence: CSARDQATYTNTEAFF. The CDR3 DNA follows: TGCAGTGCTAGAGATCAGGCAACTTATACTAACACTGAAGCTTTCTTT.

This clonotype was counted only a few times. The chain carries TRBV12-3 or TRBV12-4 and TRBJ2-1, with D unclear. V was clipped by 7 bases and J by 5 bases, with 12 bases between them. This CDR3 contains 13 residues. CDR3 sequence: CASTPVGNNEQFF. CDR3 nucleotides: TGTGCCAGCACCCCGGTTGGGAACAATGAGCAGTTCTTC.

The chain links TRBV12-3 or TRBV12-4 to TRBJ2-7; the D is unclear. The CDR3 has 13 residues. The V end lost 5 bases, the J end lost 5 bases, and 13 bases lay between the germline ends. The CDR3 protein is CASSLGLSNEQYF. In nucleotides, the CDR3 is TGTGCCAGCAGTCTAGGGTTGTCGAACGAGCAGTACTTC.

This clonotype was counted a few times. The V and J genes are TRBV9 and TRBJ2-3; 7 bases are a match to TRBD2. Germline loops: CDR1 SGDLS, CDR2 YYNGEE. The CDR3 has 16 residues. V shed 4 bases, J shed 6 bases, and the junction held 14 bases outside the gene matches. In DNA, the CDR3 is TGTGCCAGCAGCCCCCGGACGGTGGACGGGGGGGATACGCAGTATTTT. Translated: CASSPRTVDGGDTQYF.